This T cell receptor beta chain was found in a study of cytomegalovirus exposure and HLA in healthy donors. General study points: Common viral pathogens (according to a later analysis) appeared linked to several of the most significant clusters. In vitro assays verified that a few CMV-associated chains recognized CMV antigens specifically.

Of note for this clone: What it recognizes is unknown.

Trimming left V 0 bases short and J 2 bases short, with 8 bases between. Looked up from germline, CDR1 is SGHNT and CDR2 is YYREEE (reference sequence). The CDR3 spans 14 residues. A multiplex PCR was run with 60 Vbeta primers and 13 Jbeta primers. Libraries were prepared by immunoSEQ multiplex PCR; TCRdb keeps only in-frame clonotypes and omits some of them. The data show roughly 150,000 clones, almost 75% seen once. The specimen sequenced was PBMCs. This clonotype was sampled from a woman aged 18-29 years in good health and CMV-seropositive. V is TRBV5-4 and J is TRBJ2-5, with TRBD1 as a possible D gene (5 bases). The CDR3 DNA reads TGTGCCAGCAGCTTGGACAGGACGCAAGAGACCCAGTACTTC. This sequence encodes CASSLDRTQETQYF.